This T cell receptor beta chain was sequenced during a study of blood T cells in healthy people across ages. Findings and limits, study-wide: Older individuals had lower TCR beta diversity per million T cells (the decline was roughly linear). Long-lived and aged donors differed, with more naive CD4+ cells and higher diversity in the long-lived.

This clonotype was seen a handful of times. Antigen specificity is unknown. The ends lost 2 bases at V and 7 bases at J; junction bases unmatched: 7. CDR1 and CDR2 from the germline V gene are LGHNA and YSLEER. The CDR3 loop spans 14 amino acids. The authors ran a second PCR of about 6 to 12 cycles using a sample-barcoded 5' primer and a J-beta primer mix. Sequencing recovered at least 3 million CDR3-containing paired-end reads from each sample. In TCRdb, the 5' RACE reads were re-called with MiXCR into one record per CDR3 protein. The sample has 850,000 to 1,000,000 distinct CDR3 sequences, approximately 49% seen once; the top ten hold roughly 13%.

The chain has TRBV4-3 and TRBJ2-5; TRBD2 aligns across 7 bases. The source material was blood. The receptor comes from a man younger than 45 in good health. The CDR3 reads CASSQMTGGGTQYF. The DNA for the CDR3 is TGCGCCAGCAGCCAAATGACCGGCGGGGGGACCCAGTACTTC.